A single sample gave rise to the 11 T cell receptor beta chains below, sequenced in a study of cytomegalovirus exposure and HLA in healthy donors. The PCR ran on 60 Vbeta and 13 Jbeta primers. Profiling relied on immunoSEQ multiplex PCR, and the TCRdb table lists in-frame clones only, not all of them. The sample has about 140,000 clones, 73% seen once. The sequenced sample was PBMCs. Source of these receptors: a woman aged 40 to 49 in good health and CMV-seronegative.

The V and J genes are TRBV9 and TRBJ2-7, with 11 bases aligning to TRBD1. CDR1 is SGDLS, CDR2 YYNGEE, per germline. The ends lost 3 bases at V and 1 base at J; junction bases unmatched: 3. This CDR3 comprises 15 residues. CDR3 region: CASSGDRGKSYEQYV. CDR3 nucleotide sequence: TGTGCCAGCAGCGGGGACAGGGGGAAATCCTACGAGCAGTACGTC.

J is TRBJ2-3 and V is TRBV9, with a tentative D call TRBD2 (6 bases). Trimming shortened V by 3 bases and J by 0 bases, and 11 bases separated the two germline ends. The CDR3 loop spans 15 amino acids. Germline loops: CDR1 SGDLS, CDR2 YYNGEE. CDR3 bases: TGTGCCAGCAGCGACGGGGGAACTAGCACAGATACGCAGTATTTT. Translation: CASSDGGTSTDTQYF. Complete variable domain (other parts from reference TRBV9 and TRBJ2-3): DSGVTQTPKHLITATGQRVTLRCSPRSGDLSVYWYQQSLDQGLQFLIQYYNGEERAKGNILERFSAQQFPDLHSELNLSSLELGDSALYFCASSDGGTSTDTQYFGPGTRLTVL.

The V call is TRBV19, the J call TRBJ2-5; 10 bases map to TRBD1. Germline V CDR1 and CDR2: LNHDA, SQIVND (reference sequence). CDR3 length: 15 amino acids. V lost 10 bases, J lost 4 bases, and 12 bases stayed unmatched. This CDR3 is CATALGDRGRETQYF. The CDR3 DNA follows: TGTGCCACCGCTTTGGGGGACAGGGGACGAGAGACCCAGTACTTC.

The chain is built from TRBV10-2 and TRBJ2-5; unclear D gene. Between the trimmed V and J ends, which lost 5 bases and 0 bases, there was a span of 13 bases. Germline loops: CDR1 WSHSY, CDR2 SAAADI. The CDR3 contains 15 residues. The CDR3 sequence: CASSIGLVDQETQYF. CDR3 nucleotides: TGCGCCAGCAGTATTGGTCTAGTTGACCAAGAGACCCAGTACTTC.

The chain is built from TRBV2 and TRBJ1-6; D unresolved. This CDR3 is built from 14 residues. Germline V lookup: CDR1 SNHLY, CDR2 FYNNEI. Trimming stripped 6 bases from V and 6 bases from J, with 12 bases between. CDR3 sequence reads: CASSYRETNSPLHF. The CDR3 DNA reads TGTGCCAGCAGCTACCGGGAAACTAATTCACCCCTCCACTTT.

The rearrangement joins TRBV2 to TRBJ2-4; 9 bases are shared with TRBD2. The CDR3 contains 14 residues. The junction had 13 bases not matched to a gene; V was cut back by 11 bases and J by 8 bases. Germline CDR1 is SNHLY and CDR2 is FYNNEI. The CDR3 DNA reads TGTGCCTACCGAGGGGCTAGCGGGGAGGACATTCAGTACTTC. It codes for CAYRGASGEDIQYF.

This chain links TRBV9 with TRBJ2-3; unclear D gene. Trimming stripped 4 bases from V and 0 bases from J, with 6 bases between. The germline V gene encodes CDR1 SGDLS and CDR2 YYNGEE. The CDR3 contains 13 residues. The CDR3 region has the DNA TGTGCCAGCAGCTCGACTAGCACAGATACGCAGTATTTT. This gives the protein CASSSTSTDTQYF.

The gene calls are TRBV6-1 and TRBJ2-6, with D unresolved. Germline lookup yields CDR1 MNHNS and CDR2 SASEGT. The germline V and J ends were trimmed by 6 bases and 0 bases, with 9 bases remaining between them. CDR3 length: 15 amino acids. In nucleotides, the CDR3 is TGTGCCAGCAGCTCCCCGAGCTCTGGGGCCAACGTCCTGACTTTC. Its protein is CASSSPSSGANVLTF.

The rearrangement links TRBV6-1 to TRBJ2-1; 7 nucleotides agree with TRBD2. J lost 5 bases, V lost 10 bases, and 11 bases had no gene match. CDR1 is MNHNS and CDR2 is SASEGT in the germline V gene. The CDR3 totals 14 residues. The CDR3: CATHPKRDHNEQFF. In DNA, the CDR3 is TGTGCCACTCACCCCAAGCGGGATCACAATGAGCAGTTCTTC.

The chain recombines TRBV4-1 with TRBJ2-3; D is perhaps TRBD2 (6 bases). The V gene's germline CDR1 is MGHRA and CDR2 YSYEKL. Trimming left V 0 bases short and J 0 bases short, with 16 bases between. This CDR3 contains 18 residues. The CDR3: CASSQDWRGTPSTDTQYF. The CDR3 DNA reads as TGCGCCAGCAGCCAAGACTGGAGGGGTACCCCTAGCACAGATACGCAGTATTTT.

This clone has more than one count but fewer than ten. V is TRBV4-2 and J is TRBJ2-3; the D gene is possibly TRBD2 (6 bases). Germline CDR1 reads LGHNA; CDR2 reads YNFKEQ. The CDR3 sequence is 15 residues long. Between the trimmed V and J ends, which lost 0 bases and 2 bases, there was a span of 9 bases. The CDR3: CASSQEGRYTDTQYF. In DNA, the CDR3 is TGTGCCAGCAGCCAAGAGGGGAGGTACACAGATACGCAGTATTTT.